This record concerns one T cell receptor (beta chain) sequence. Its antigen is unknown. The data belong to a study of vaccination and CD4 T cells after COVID-19. The sample's treatment: roughly nine-day PBMC culture with coronavirus spike peptide pools or control peptides (ViraFEST assay). From germline, CDR1 is SEHNR and CDR2 FQNEAQ (reference sequence). Trimming removed 7 bases from V and 8 bases from J, with 18 bases in between. This CDR3 has 14 amino acids. Sequence data for DNA of cultured CD4+ T cells were generated by the Oncomine TCR Beta short-read assay. MiXCR, run by TCRdb on the PCR reads, gives a single entry per CDR3 protein. The sample holds 7,500 to 10,000 distinct CDR3 sequences; approximately 60% are singletons and the top ten take about an eighth.

Here the sequenced sample was cultured CD4+ T cells from blood, taken after SARS-CoV-2 vaccination. This chain connects TRBV7-9 to TRBJ2-1; no clear D. This receptor was identified in a human donor with COVID-19. The CDR3: CASTSRQNNHEQFF. The CDR3 DNA reads as TGTGCCAGCACCTCTCGGCAGAACAACCATGAGCAGTTCTTC.